Listed below are T cell receptor beta chains from one sample, sequenced in a study of lymphopenia after photon versus proton radiotherapy. Only in-frame clones appear in the TCRdb table, and some are missing; sequencing was by immunoSEQ multiplex PCR. Of approximately 62,000 clones detected, roughly 83% appear once; the ten largest clones hold roughly 2%. The sequenced sample was peripheral blood, obtained from a patient treated with proton-based radiotherapy. All receptors come from a man in his fifties or sixties with pancreatic cancer. The CDR3 runs from the conserved cysteine through the conserved F or W. D genes are given only for firm matches. Some rows mark clone size as missing; the rest say once, few, many or name a class of expanded clone.

d_call,v_call,j_call,clone_size,cdr3_aa
NA,TRBV4-1,TRBJ1-1,few,CASSHGLQAFF
NA,TRBV28,TRBJ1-5,NA,CASSLLGDYSNQPQHF
TRBD1,TRBV16,TRBJ1-1,NA,CASSRQGWSTEAFF
TRBD2,TRBV6-5,TRBJ2-2,NA,CASSRGLNTGELFF
TRBD2,TRBV7-6,TRBJ2-7,NA,CASSLDPSGRYEQYF
NA,TRBV9,TRBJ1-3,NA,CASSAGLEGTIYF
NA,TRBV11-2,TRBJ2-2,NA,CASSFSNTGELFF
NA,TRBV29-1,TRBJ2-7,NA,CSVEGDSYEQYF
TRBD1,TRBV30,TRBJ2-2,once,CAWRLRDRAYTGELFF
TRBD1,TRBV7-8,TRBJ1-2,NA,CASSSRQGGGYTF
NA,TRBV19,TRBJ2-7,once,CASSLKGFGGNVRYEQYF
TRBD1,TRBV7-2,TRBJ1-2,NA,CASSLMDRFKHYGYTF
NA,TRBV2,TRBJ2-1,NA,CASIRGGSSYNEQFF
NA,TRBV5-6,NA,NA,CASIPTGRPDEQYF
NA,TRBV28,TRBJ1-3,NA,CAVSSGNTIYF
TRBD1,TRBV18,TRBJ1-6,NA,CASSRQGDSSPLHF
NA,TRBV27,TRBJ2-7,NA,CASSRDRRGAYEQYF
NA,TRBV11-3,TRBJ2-7,NA,CASSLFQDSYEQYF
TRBD2,TRBV29-1,TRBJ2-5,NA,CSVERGTSGMQETQYF
NA,TRBV16,TRBJ1-3,NA,CASSLGGTGNTIYF
NA,TRBV7-9,TRBJ2-7,NA,CASSPRTASYEQYF
NA,TRBV29-1,TRBJ1-1,NA,CSVADVRTEAFF
NA,TRBV30,TRBJ2-3,NA,CAWTNGITDTQYF
NA,TRBV9,TRBJ2-1,NA,CASSVGGASYNEQFF
NA,TRBV28,TRBJ1-1,NA,CASSRLGGGLDTEAFF
NA,TRBV2,TRBJ1-2,NA,CASSDGGSNYGYTF
NA,TRBV2,TRBJ1-1,few,CASKVSNTEAFF
TRBD2,TRBV10-3,TRBJ2-2,NA,CAISETSVTGELFF
TRBD2,TRBV14,TRBJ2-1,NA,CASSQGTSGFSYNEQFF
NA,TRBV7-8,TRBJ1-1,NA,CASSPTGNTEAFF
NA,TRBV5-6,TRBJ1-2,NA,CASSLGPGAPDGYTF
TRBD1,TRBV5-1,TRBJ1-2,NA,CASSLDGTGEGYTF
TRBD1,TRBV5-4,TRBJ2-5,NA,CASSQGQKKETQYF
NA,TRBV7-9,TRBJ1-4,NA,CASARGDEKLFF
TRBD2,TRBV27,TRBJ2-1,NA,CASSGTSGSWVDEQFF
NA,TRBV30,TRBJ1-2,few,CAWTRQGGYTF
NA,TRBV5-4,TRBJ2-5,once,CASSLSRGEETQYF
NA,TRBV11-1,TRBJ2-2,once,CASSLVAAGTGELFF
NA,TRBV11-1,TRBJ1-1,once,CASSLSNTEAFF
TRBD2,TRBV19,TRBJ2-3,NA,CASSMVGRESTDTQYF
NA,TRBV6-1,TRBJ2-7,NA,CASRDLIVYEQYF
NA,TRBV6-1,TRBJ1-1,NA,CASSEGTDEAFF
TRBD1,TRBV18,TRBJ1-1,NA,CASSPAIQGARTEAFF
TRBD1,TRBV7-9,TRBJ2-1,NA,CASRTGTAYNEQFF
NA,TRBV5-1,TRBJ2-7,NA,CASTPSGPLVNEQYF
NA,TRBV27,TRBJ2-2,NA,CASSLNWAGELFF
NA,TRBV18,TRBJ1-1,NA,CASSPKAGREAFF
TRBD2,TRBV27,TRBJ2-5,NA,CASSSLAGDVRETQYF
NA,TRBV30,TRBJ1-1,NA,CAWSTTEAFF
TRBD1,TRBV29-1,TRBJ1-1,NA,CSVGMTGVVGTEAFF
TRBD1,TRBV28,TRBJ2-4,NA,CASKGQKPKNIQYF
NA,TRBV6-1,TRBJ2-7,NA,CASKAQGDEQYF
NA,TRBV15,TRBJ2-1,once,CATSARGRRVSSYNEQFF